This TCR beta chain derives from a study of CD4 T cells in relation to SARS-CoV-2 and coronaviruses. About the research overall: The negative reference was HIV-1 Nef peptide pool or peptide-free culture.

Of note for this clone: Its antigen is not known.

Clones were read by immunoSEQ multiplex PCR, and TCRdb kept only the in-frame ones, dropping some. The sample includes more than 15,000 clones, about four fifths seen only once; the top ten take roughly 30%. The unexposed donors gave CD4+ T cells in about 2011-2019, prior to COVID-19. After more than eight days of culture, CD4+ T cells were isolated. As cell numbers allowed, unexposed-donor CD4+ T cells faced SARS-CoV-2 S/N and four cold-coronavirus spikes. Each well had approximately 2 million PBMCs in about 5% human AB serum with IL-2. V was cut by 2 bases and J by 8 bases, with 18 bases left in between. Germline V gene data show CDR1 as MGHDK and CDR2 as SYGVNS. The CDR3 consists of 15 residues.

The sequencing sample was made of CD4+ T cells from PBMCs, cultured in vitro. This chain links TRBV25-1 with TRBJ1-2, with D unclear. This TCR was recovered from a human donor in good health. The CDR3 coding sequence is TGTGCCAGCAGTGAACAGACTACCACTTATGGGGGCTACACCTTC. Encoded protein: CASSEQTTTYGGYTF.